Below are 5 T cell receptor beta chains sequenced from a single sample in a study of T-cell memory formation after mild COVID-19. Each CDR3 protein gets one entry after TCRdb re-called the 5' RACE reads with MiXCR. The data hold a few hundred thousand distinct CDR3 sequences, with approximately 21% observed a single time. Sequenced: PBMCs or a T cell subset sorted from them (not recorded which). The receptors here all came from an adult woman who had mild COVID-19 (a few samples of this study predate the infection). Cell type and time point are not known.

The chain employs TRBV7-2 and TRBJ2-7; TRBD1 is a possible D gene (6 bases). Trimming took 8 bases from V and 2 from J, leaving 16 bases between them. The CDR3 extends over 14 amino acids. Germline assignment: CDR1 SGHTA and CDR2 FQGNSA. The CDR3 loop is CASANRASPYEQYF. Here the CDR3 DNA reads TGTGCCAGCGCCAACAGGGCCTCCCCCTACGAGCAGTACTTC.

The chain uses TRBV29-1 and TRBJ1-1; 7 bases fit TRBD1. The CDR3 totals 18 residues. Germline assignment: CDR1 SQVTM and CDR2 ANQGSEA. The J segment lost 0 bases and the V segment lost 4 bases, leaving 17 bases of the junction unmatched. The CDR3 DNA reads TGCAGCGTTGTGGGGCTTGACAGGGTGGCAATCATGAACACTGAAGCTTTCTTT. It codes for CSVVGLDRVAIMNTEAFF.

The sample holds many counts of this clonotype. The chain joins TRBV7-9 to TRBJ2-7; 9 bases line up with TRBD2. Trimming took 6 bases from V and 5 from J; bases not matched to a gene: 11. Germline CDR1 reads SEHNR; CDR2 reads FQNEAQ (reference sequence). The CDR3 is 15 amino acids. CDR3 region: CASRDPGLAPHEQYF. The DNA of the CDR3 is TGTGCCAGCAGGGATCCGGGACTAGCCCCGCACGAGCAGTACTTC.

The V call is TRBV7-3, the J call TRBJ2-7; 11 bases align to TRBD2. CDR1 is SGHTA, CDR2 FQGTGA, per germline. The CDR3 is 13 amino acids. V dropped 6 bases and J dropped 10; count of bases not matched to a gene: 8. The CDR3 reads CASRPGLAGPQYF. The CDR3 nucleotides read TGTGCCAGCAGGCCCGGACTAGCGGGCCCCCAGTACTTC.

The CDR3 nucleotides are TGCGCCAGCAGCTTCACCGGGACGGAAAACAATGAGCAGTTCTTC. Translated: CASSFTGTENNEQFF. The V call is TRBV5-1, the J call TRBJ2-1, with D tentatively TRBD1 or TRBD2 (5 bases each). The germline gives CDR1 SGHRS, CDR2 YFSETQ. V lost 2 bases and J lost 5, with 14 bases in between. This CDR3 is 15 amino acids long.